A single sample is the source of the 9 T cell receptor beta chains below, sequenced in a study of blood T cell repertoires in COVID-19. Only in-frame clones appear in the TCRdb table, and some are missing; sequencing was by immunoSEQ multiplex PCR. The sample has under 200,000 clones, about four fifths seen once. Sequenced sample: PBMCs or T cells enriched from blood (not recorded which). Receptor source: a man aged 45-65 years who had recovered from COVID-19.

This rearrangement joins TRBV14 to TRBJ1-1; tentative D call: TRBD1 (5 bases). The CDR3 contains 19 residues. Germline loops: CDR1 SGHDN, CDR2 FVKESK. V was clipped by 0 bases and J by 4 bases, with 24 bases between them. CDR3 protein: CASSQDRGRFGGKTTEAFF. The CDR3 DNA sequence: TGTGCCAGCAGCCAAGATCGAGGGAGGTTTGGGGGGAAGACCACTGAAGCTTTCTTT.

The chain recombines TRBV7-3 with TRBJ2-1, with a possible D match to TRBD2 (5 bases). The V gene lost 1 base and the J gene lost 13 bases, with 14 bases spanning the gap. The CDR3 has 13 residues. Germline CDR1 is SGHTA and CDR2 is FQGTGA. The CDR3 region is CASSLNGVQKQFF. DNA of the CDR3: TGTGCCAGCAGCTTAAACGGGGTGCAGAAACAGTTCTTC.

The gene calls are TRBV7-2 and TRBJ1-1, with TRBD1 matching 7 bases. The germline V gene encodes CDR1 SGHTA and CDR2 FQGNSA. J lost 4 bases, V lost 3 bases, and 11 bases had no gene match. The CDR3 totals 16 residues. The CDR3: CASSFGAGGISTEAFF. In nucleotides, the CDR3 is TGTGCCAGCAGCTTTGGTGCAGGGGGGATCAGCACTGAAGCTTTCTTT.

The sample holds a few counts of this clone. The chain employs TRBV4-1 and TRBJ2-2; D is unresolved. V lost 1 base, J lost 5 bases, and 8 bases lay in between. The CDR3 consists of 14 residues. Germline values: CDR1 MGHRA, CDR2 YSYEKL. The CDR3 loop reads CASSQVEDTGELFF. The CDR3 DNA reads TGCGCCAGCAGCCAAGTCGAGGATACCGGGGAGCTGTTTTTT.

This rearrangement joins TRBV5-1 to TRBJ1-3; TRBD1 might be the D (6 bases). In germline, CDR1 is SGHRS, CDR2 YFSETQ. The CDR3 is made up of 17 amino acids. The V end lost 0 bases, the J end lost 0 bases, and 13 bases lay between the germline ends. The CDR3, as DNA: TGCGCCAGCAGCTTGGCCGGACAGCGCAGCTCTGGAAACACCATATATTTT. Residues: CASSLAGQRSSGNTIYF.

The chain has TRBV2 and TRBJ2-1, with TRBD2 matching over 15 bases. The ends lost 7 bases at V and 0 bases at J; junction bases unmatched: 10. The germline V gene has CDR1 SNHLY and CDR2 FYNNEI. The CDR3 runs 19 residues. In DNA form, the CDR3 reads TGTGCCAGCAACCTCCGGACTAGCGGGAGGGCCAGCTCCTACAATGAGCAGTTCTTC. Translation gives CASNLRTSGRASSYNEQFF.

The V call is TRBV15, the J call TRBJ1-1; TRBD1 matches at 7 bases. This CDR3 has 14 amino acids. Trimming removed 8 bases from V and 3 bases from J; junction bases left unmatched: 9. Per germline, CDR1 LNHNV and CDR2 YYDKDF (reference sequence). The CDR3 coding sequence is TGTGCCACCCGATCACACAGGGGTTACACTGAAGCTTTCTTT. It yields the protein CATRSHRGYTEAFF.

The chain joins TRBV7-8 to TRBJ1-5; D uncertain. CDR3 length: 12 residues. From germline, CDR1 is SGHVS and CDR2 FQNEAQ. The V gene lost 1 base and the J gene lost 9 bases, with 7 bases spanning the gap. In nucleotides, the CDR3 is TGTGCCAGCAGCTTAGTAGCCGGGCCCCAGCATTTT. Protein product: CASSLVAGPQHF.

This clone came up a few times. This sequence joins TRBV18 and TRBJ1-1, with D hard to call. Deletions cut 4 bases from V and 0 bases from J, with 12 bases between. CDR1 is KGHSH, CDR2 LQKENI, per germline. This CDR3 contains 15 residues. Here the CDR3 DNA reads TGTGCCAGCTCACTTACACCGGGAGTGAACACTGAAGCTTTCTTT. As protein: CASSLTPGVNTEAFF.